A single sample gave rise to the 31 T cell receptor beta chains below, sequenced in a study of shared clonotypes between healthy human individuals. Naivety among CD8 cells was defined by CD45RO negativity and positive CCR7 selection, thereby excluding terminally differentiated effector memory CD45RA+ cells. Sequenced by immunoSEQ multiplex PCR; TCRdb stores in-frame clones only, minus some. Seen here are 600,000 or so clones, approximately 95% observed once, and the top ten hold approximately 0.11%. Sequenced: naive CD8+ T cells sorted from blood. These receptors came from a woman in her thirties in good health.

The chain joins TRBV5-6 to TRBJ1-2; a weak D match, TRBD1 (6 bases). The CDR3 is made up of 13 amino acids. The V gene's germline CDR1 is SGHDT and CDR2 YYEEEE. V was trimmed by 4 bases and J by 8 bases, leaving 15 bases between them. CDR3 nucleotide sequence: TGTGCCAGCAGCCCCCAGGAGGGGGACGGCTACACCTTC. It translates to CASSPQEGDGYTF.

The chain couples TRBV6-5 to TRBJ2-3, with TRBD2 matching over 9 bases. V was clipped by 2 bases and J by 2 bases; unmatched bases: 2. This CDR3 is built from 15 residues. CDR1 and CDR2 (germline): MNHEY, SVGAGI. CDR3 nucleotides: TGTGCCAGCAGTTACCAGCGGGAGGCCACAGATACGCAGTATTTT. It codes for CASSYQREATDTQYF.

The CDR3 DNA reads TGTGCCAGCAGCCACCAGGGGGTCGGAGAAGACATTCAGTACTTC. Translating it yields CASSHQGVGEDIQYF. The chain links TRBV5-4 to TRBJ2-4; 7 nucleotides line up with TRBD1. Trimming took 4 bases from V and 8 from J; bases not matched to a gene: 12. The CDR3 sequence is 15 residues long. The germline CDR1 and CDR2 sequences are SGHNT and YYREEE (reference sequence).

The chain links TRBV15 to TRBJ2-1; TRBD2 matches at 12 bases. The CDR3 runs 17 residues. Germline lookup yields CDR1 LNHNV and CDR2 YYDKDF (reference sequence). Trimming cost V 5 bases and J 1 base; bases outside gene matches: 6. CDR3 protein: CATSGGGLAGSYNEQFF. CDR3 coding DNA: TGTGCCACCAGCGGGGGAGGACTAGCGGGGTCCTACAATGAGCAGTTCTTC.

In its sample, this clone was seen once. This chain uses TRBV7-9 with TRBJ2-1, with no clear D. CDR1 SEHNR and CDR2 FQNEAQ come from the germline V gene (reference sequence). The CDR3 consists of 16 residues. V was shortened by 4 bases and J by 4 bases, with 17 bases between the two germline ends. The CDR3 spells CASSSAGRPDYNEQFF. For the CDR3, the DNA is TGTGCCAGCAGCTCGGCCGGTCGTCCTGATTACAATGAGCAGTTCTTC.

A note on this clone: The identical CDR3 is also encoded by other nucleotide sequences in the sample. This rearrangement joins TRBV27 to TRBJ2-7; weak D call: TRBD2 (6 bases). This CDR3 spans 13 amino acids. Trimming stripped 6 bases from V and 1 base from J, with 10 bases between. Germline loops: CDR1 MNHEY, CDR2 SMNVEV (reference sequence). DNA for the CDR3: TGTGCCAGCAGGGGCGGGACTTCCTACGAGCAGTACTTC. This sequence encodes CASRGGTSYEQYF.

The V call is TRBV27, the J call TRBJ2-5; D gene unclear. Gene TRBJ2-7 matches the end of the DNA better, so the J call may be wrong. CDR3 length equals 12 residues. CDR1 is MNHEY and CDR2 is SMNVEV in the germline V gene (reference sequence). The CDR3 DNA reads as TGTGCCAGCAGTTCGGCAGTTTACGAGCAGTACTTC. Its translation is CASSSAVYEQYF.

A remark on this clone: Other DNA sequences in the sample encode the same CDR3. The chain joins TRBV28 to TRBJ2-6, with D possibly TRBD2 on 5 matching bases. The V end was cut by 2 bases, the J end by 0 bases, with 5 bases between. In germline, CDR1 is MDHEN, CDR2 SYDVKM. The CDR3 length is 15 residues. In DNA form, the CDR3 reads TGTGCCAGCAGTTTACGGGACTCTGGGGCCAACGTCCTGACTTTC. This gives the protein CASSLRDSGANVLTF.

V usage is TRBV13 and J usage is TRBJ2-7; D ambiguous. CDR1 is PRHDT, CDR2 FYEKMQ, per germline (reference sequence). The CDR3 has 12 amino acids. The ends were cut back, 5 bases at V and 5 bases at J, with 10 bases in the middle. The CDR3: CASSRSPHEQYF. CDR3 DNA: TGTGCCAGCAGCCGGTCCCCTCACGAGCAGTACTTC.

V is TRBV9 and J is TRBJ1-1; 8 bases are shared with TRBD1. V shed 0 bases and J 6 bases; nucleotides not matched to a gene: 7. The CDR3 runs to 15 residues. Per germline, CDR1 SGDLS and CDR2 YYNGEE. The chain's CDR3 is CASSVGGTGRSEAFF. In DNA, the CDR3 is TGTGCCAGCAGCGTAGGGGGGACAGGACGATCTGAAGCTTTCTTT.

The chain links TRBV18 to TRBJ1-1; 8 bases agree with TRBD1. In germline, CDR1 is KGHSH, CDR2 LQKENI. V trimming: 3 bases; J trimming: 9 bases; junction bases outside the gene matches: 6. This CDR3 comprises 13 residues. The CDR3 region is CASSPTRQGKAFF. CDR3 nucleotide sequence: TGTGCCAGCTCACCCACTCGACAGGGGAAAGCTTTCTTT.

The DNA of the CDR3 is TGTGCCAGCAGCCAAGTGGTGAGTTTAGCGGGGCCTCTTGGCGGCATTCAGTACTTC. Translated: CASSQVVSLAGPLGGIQYF. The chain recombines TRBV4-2 with TRBJ2-4; the match to TRBD2 covers 8 bases. V shed 1 base, J shed 9 bases, and the junction held 20 bases outside the gene matches. This CDR3 has 19 residues. The germline V gene has CDR1 LGHNA and CDR2 YNFKEQ.

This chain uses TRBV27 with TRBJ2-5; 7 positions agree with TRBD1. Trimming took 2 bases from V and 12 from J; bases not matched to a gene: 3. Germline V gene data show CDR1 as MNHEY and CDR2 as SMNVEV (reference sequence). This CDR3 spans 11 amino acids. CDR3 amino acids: CASSLGGQKYF. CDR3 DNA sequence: TGTGCCAGCAGTTTAGGGGGACAGAAGTACTTC.

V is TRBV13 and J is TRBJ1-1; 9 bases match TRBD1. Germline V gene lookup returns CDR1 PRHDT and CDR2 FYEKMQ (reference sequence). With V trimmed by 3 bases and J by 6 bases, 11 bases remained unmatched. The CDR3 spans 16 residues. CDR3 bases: TGTGCCAGCAGCTTCCGGGACAGGGTCCTCGACCCTGAAGCTTTCTTT. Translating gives CASSFRDRVLDPEAFF.

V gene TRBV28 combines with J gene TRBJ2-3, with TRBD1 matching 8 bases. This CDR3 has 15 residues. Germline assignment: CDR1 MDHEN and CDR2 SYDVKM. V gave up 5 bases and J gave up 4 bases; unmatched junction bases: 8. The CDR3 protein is CASSRGAGGSDTQYF. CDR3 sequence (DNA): TGTGCCAGCAGTAGGGGGGCAGGGGGCTCAGATACGCAGTATTTT.

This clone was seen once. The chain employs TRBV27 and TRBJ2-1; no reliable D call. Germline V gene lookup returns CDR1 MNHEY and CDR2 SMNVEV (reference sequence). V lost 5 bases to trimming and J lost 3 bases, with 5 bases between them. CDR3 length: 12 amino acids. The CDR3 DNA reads TGTGCCAGCAGTCGGAACTACAATGAGCAGTTCTTC. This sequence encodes CASSRNYNEQFF.

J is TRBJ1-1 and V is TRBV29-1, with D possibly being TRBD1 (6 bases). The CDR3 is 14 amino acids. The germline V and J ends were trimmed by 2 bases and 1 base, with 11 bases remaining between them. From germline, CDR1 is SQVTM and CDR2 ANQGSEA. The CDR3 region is CSVELLTGNTEAFF. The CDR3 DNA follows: TGCAGCGTTGAACTATTGACAGGGAACACTGAAGCTTTCTTT.

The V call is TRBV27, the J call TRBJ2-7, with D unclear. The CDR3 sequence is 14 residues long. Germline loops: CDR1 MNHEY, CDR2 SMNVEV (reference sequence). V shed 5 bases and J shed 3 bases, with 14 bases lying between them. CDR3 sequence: CASSPELASYEQYF. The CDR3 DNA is TGTGCCAGCAGTCCTGAGCTCGCCAGCTACGAGCAGTACTTC.

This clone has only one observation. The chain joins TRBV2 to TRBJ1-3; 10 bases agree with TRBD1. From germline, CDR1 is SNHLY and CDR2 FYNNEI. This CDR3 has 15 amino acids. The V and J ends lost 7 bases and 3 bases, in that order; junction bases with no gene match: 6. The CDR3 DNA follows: TGTGCCAGCAAGGAAGACAGGGGGCTTGGAAACACCATATATTTT. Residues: CASKEDRGLGNTIYF. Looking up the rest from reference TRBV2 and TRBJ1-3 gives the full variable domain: EPEVTQTPSHQVTQMGQEVILRCVPISNHLYFYWYRQILGQKVEFLVSFYNNEISEKSEIFDDQFSVERPDGSNFTLKIRSTKLEDSAMYFCASKEDRGLGNTIYFGEGSWLTVV.

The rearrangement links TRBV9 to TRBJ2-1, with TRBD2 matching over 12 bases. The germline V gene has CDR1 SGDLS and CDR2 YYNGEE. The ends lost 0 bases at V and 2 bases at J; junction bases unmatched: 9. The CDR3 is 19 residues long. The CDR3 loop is CASSVATLAGGIAYNEQFF. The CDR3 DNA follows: TGTGCCAGCAGCGTAGCGACCCTAGCGGGAGGGATCGCCTACAATGAGCAGTTCTTC.

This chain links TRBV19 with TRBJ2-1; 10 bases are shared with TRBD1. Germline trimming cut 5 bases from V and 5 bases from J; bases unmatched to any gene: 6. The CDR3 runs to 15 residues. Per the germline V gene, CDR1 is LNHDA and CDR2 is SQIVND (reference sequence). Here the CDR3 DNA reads TGTGCCAGTAGTGACGACAGGGGGCGCGACAATGAGCAGTTCTTC. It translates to CASSDDRGRDNEQFF.

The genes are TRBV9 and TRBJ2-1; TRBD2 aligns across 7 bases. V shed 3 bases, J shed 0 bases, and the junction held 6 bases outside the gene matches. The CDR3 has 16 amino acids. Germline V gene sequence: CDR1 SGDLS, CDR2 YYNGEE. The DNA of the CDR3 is TGTGCCAGCAGCGGACTAGCCGCGAGCTCCTACAATGAGCAGTTCTTC. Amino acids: CASSGLAASSYNEQFF.

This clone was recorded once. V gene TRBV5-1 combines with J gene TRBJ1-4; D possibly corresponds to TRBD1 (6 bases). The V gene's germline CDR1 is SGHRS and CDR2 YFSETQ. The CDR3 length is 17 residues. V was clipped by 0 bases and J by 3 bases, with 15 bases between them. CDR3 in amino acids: CASSLVVRGKSNEKLFF. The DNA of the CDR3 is TGCGCCAGCAGCTTGGTTGTGAGGGGGAAGTCTAATGAAAAACTGTTTTTT.

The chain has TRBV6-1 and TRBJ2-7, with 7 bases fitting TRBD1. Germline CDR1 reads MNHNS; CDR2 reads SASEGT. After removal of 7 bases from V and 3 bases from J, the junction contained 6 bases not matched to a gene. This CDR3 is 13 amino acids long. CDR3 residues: CASIKTGFYEQYF. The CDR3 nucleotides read TGTGCCAGCATTAAGACAGGGTTCTACGAGCAGTACTTC.

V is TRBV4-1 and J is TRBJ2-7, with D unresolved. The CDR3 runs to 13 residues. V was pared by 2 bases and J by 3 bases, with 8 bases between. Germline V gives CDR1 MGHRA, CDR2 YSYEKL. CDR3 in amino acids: CASSQYPGYEQYF. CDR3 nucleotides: TGCGCCAGCAGCCAATACCCCGGCTACGAGCAGTACTTC.

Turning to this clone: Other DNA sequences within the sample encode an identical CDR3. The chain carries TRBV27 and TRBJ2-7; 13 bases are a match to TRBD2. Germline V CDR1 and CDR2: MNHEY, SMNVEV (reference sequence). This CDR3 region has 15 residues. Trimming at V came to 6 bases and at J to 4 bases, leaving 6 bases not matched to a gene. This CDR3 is CASSPGTSGTYEQYF. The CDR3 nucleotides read TGTGCCAGCAGCCCTGGGACTAGCGGGACATACGAGCAGTACTTC.

This CDR3 reads CASLLGLDSYEQYF. In DNA, the CDR3 is TGTGCCAGCCTTCTCGGACTGGACTCCTACGAGCAGTACTTC. The V gene is TRBV7-8, the J gene TRBJ2-7; D is perhaps TRBD2 (5 bases). The CDR3 spans 14 residues. With 8 bases removed from V and 0 bases from J, the gap between germline ends came to 14 bases. Germline V gene sequence: CDR1 SGHVS, CDR2 FQNEAQ.

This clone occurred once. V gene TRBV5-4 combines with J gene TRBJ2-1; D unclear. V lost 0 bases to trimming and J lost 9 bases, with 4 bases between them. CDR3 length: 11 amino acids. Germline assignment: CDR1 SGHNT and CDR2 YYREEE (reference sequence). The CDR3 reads CASSLEGEQFF. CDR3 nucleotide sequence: TGTGCCAGCAGCTTGGAGGGTGAGCAGTTCTTC.

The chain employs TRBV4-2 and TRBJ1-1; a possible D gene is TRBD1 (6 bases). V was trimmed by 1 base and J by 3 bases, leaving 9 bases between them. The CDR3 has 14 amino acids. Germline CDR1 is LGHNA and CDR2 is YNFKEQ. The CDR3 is CASSQVEGDTEAFF. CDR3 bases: TGTGCCAGCAGCCAAGTAGAGGGGGACACTGAAGCTTTCTTT.

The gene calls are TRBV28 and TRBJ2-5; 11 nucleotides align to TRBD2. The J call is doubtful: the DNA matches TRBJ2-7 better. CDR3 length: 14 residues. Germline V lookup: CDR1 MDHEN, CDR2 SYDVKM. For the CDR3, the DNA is TGTGCCAGCAGTTTGACTAGCGGGATCGACGAGCAGTACTTC. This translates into CASSLTSGIDEQYF.

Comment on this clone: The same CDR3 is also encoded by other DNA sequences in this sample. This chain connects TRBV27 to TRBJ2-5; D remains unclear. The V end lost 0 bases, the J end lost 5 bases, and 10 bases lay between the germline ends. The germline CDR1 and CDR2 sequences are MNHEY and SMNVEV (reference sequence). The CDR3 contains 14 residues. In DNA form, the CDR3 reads TGTGCCAGCAGTTTATCACCCCTTGGGGAGACCCAGTACTTC. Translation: CASSLSPLGETQYF.